The rows below give T cell receptor beta chains drawn from one sample of a study of T cell responses to AZD1222 COVID-19 vaccine. The data were produced by immunoSEQ multiplex PCR, yet TCRdb's version contains in-frame clones alone and is incomplete. Among roughly 150,000 clones listed, 80% to 90% were seen once. The sample was peripheral blood, taken 28 days after the second AZD1222 dose. The receptors stem from an adult who received the AZD1222 COVID-19 vaccine. Both conserved end residues are part of each CDR3. Fields, in order: D gene, J gene, clone size, V gene, CDR3 DNA, CDR3 protein. The D gene is left open where the match is weak. Size values are once, few and many counts, or a class for expanded clones, and some rows have none.

D gene: -
J gene: TRBJ2-7
clone size: once
V gene: TRBV28
CDR3 DNA: TGTGCCAGCACAAGTCCAAGGCCCTCCTACGAGCAGTACTTC
CDR3 protein: CASTSPRPSYEQYF

D gene: TRBD1
J gene: TRBJ2-5
clone size: -
V gene: TRBV12-3/TRBV12-4
CDR3 DNA: TGTGCCAGCAACAGGGGACAAGAGACCCAGTACTTC
CDR3 protein: CASNRGQETQYF

D gene: -
J gene: TRBJ1-5
clone size: -
V gene: TRBV19
CDR3 DNA: TGTGCCAGTAGTATATCCATTATGGGGGATTCAAATCAGCCCCAGCATTTT
CDR3 protein: CASSISIMGDSNQPQHF

D gene: TRBD2
J gene: TRBJ2-1
clone size: once
V gene: TRBV5-1
CDR3 DNA: TGCGCCAGCAGCTTGGCCGGGACTAGCGGGAGGAAGAACTACAATGAGCAGTTCTTC
CDR3 protein: CASSLAGTSGRKNYNEQFF

D gene: TRBD1
J gene: TRBJ1-4
clone size: -
V gene: TRBV7-2
CDR3 DNA: TGTGCCAGCAGCTCCCCTGACAGGGCTAGTGAAAAACTGTTTTTT
CDR3 protein: CASSSPDRASEKLFF

D gene: -
J gene: TRBJ1-1
clone size: -
V gene: TRBV6-5
CDR3 DNA: TGTGCCAGCAGCAAACGGGGGATGAACACTGAAGCTTTCTTT
CDR3 protein: CASSKRGMNTEAFF

D gene: TRBD1
J gene: TRBJ1-5
clone size: -
V gene: TRBV19
CDR3 DNA: TGTGCCAGTACTCCCGCGACAGGGGGAAGCTTTCAGCCCCAGCATTTT
CDR3 protein: CASTPATGGSFQPQHF

D gene: -
J gene: TRBJ2-7
clone size: -
V gene: TRBV7-2
CDR3 DNA: TGTGCCAGCAGCTTAGATCCGGTCTACGAGCAGTACTTC
CDR3 protein: CASSLDPVYEQYF

D gene: TRBD1
J gene: TRBJ2-7
clone size: -
V gene: TRBV15
CDR3 DNA: TGTGCCACCACGGCGGGACAGGGGCACGAGCAGTACTTC
CDR3 protein: CATTAGQGHEQYF

D gene: -
J gene: TRBJ1-1
clone size: -
V gene: TRBV2
CDR3 DNA: TGTGCCAGCAGGATAAGGGGGGTGAACACTGAAGCTTTCTTT
CDR3 protein: CASRIRGVNTEAFF

D gene: -
J gene: TRBJ2-2
clone size: -
V gene: TRBV19
CDR3 DNA: TGTGCCAGTAGTATTGTGAACACGAACACCGGGGAGCTGTTTTTT
CDR3 protein: CASSIVNTNTGELFF

D gene: -
J gene: TRBJ1-1
clone size: -
V gene: TRBV5-1
CDR3 DNA: TGCGCCAGCAGCTCGGGGGCCCCGCGGACTGAAGCTTTCTTT
CDR3 protein: CASSSGAPRTEAFF

D gene: -
J gene: TRBJ2-7
clone size: -
V gene: TRBV11-1
CDR3 DNA: TGTGCCAGCAGCCAATTGGACAGCATCTCCTACGAGCAGTACTTC
CDR3 protein: CASSQLDSISYEQYF

D gene: -
J gene: TRBJ1-1
clone size: once
V gene: TRBV18
CDR3 DNA: TGTGCCAGCTCACGCTTACAGGGCTTGGGGGCTGAAGCTTTCTTT
CDR3 protein: CASSRLQGLGAEAFF

D gene: TRBD1
J gene: TRBJ2-5
clone size: -
V gene: TRBV23-1
CDR3 DNA: TGCGCCAGCAGTCAATCGATTTGGACAGGGGAGATACAAGAGACCCAGTACTTC
CDR3 protein: CASSQSIWTGEIQETQYF

D gene: -
J gene: TRBJ2-5
clone size: -
V gene: TRBV14
CDR3 DNA: TGTGCCAGCAGCCAGGGAAAGGGCAGGCAAGAGACCCAGTACTTC
CDR3 protein: CASSQGKGRQETQYF

D gene: -
J gene: TRBJ2-7
clone size: few
V gene: TRBV7-3
CDR3 DNA: TGTGCCAGCAGCTTAATGGGGGCTAGTGATACCTACGAGCAGTACTTC
CDR3 protein: CASSLMGASDTYEQYF

D gene: -
J gene: TRBJ1-2
clone size: -
V gene: TRBV4-1
CDR3 DNA: TGCGCCAGCAGCCAAGCCGGGGGAGTGGTCGGACCTAACTATGGCTACACCTTC
CDR3 protein: CASSQAGGVVGPNYGYTF